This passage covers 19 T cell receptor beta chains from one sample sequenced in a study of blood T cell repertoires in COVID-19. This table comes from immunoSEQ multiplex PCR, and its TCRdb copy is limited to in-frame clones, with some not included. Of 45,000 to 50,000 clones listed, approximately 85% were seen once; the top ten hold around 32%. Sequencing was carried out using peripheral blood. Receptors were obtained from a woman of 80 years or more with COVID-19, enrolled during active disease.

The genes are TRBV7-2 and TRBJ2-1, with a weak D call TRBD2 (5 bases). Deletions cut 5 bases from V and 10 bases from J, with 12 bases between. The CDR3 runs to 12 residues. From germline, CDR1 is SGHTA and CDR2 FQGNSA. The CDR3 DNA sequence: TGTGCCAGCAGCCCCCTAGCTGGGGAGCAGTTCTTC. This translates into CASSPLAGEQFF.

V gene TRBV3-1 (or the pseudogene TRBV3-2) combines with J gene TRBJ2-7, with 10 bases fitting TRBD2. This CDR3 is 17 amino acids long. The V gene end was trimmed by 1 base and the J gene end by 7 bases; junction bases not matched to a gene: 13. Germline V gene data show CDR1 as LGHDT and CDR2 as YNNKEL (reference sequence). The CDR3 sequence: CASSQATLAGRLAEQYF. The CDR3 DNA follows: TGTGCCAGCAGCCAAGCTACACTAGCGGGGAGACTTGCGGAGCAGTACTTC.

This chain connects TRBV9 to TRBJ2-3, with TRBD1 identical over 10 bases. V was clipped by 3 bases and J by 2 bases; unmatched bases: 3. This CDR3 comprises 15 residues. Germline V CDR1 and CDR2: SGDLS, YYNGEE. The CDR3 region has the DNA TGTGCCAGCAGCGCCGGGACAGGGGTCACAGATACGCAGTATTTT. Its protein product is CASSAGTGVTDTQYF.

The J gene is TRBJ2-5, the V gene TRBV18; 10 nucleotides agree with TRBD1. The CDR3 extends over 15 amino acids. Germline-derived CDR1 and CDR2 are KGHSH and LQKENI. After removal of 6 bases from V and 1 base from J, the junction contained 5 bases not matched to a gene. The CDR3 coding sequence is TGTGCCAGCTCTCTAAGGGACAGGGGCCAAGAGACCCAGTACTTC. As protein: CASSLRDRGQETQYF.

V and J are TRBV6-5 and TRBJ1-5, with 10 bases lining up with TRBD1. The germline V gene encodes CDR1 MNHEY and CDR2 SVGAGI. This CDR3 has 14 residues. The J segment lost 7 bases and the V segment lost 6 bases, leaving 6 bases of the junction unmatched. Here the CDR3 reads CASRGQGYEQPQHF. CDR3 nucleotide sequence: TGTGCCAGCAGGGGACAGGGGTACGAACAGCCCCAGCATTTT.

As DNA, the CDR3 is TGTGCCAGCAGTCGGGCCGCGGCTAGCGGGCGATATGAGCAGTTCTTC. Translated: CASSRAAASGRYEQFF. The chain combines TRBV14 with TRBJ2-1; 8 nucleotides match TRBD2. Germline CDR1 and CDR2: SGHDN and FVKESK. CDR3 length: 16 amino acids. V was pared by 6 bases and J by 8 bases, with 15 bases of the junction left unmatched.

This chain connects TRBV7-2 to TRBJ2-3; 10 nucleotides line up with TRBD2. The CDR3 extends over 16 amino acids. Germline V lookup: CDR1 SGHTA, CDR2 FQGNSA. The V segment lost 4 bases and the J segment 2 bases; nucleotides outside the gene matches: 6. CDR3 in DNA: TGTGCCAGCAGCTCACTAGCGGGATTCGCCACAGATACGCAGTATTTT. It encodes CASSSLAGFATDTQYF.

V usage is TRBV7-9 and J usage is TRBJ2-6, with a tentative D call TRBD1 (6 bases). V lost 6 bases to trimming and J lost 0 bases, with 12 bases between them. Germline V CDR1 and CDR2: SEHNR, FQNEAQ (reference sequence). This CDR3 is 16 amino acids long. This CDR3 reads CASSRTGSSGANVLTF. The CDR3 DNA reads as TGTGCCAGCAGTCGTACAGGGAGCTCTGGGGCCAACGTCCTGACTTTC.

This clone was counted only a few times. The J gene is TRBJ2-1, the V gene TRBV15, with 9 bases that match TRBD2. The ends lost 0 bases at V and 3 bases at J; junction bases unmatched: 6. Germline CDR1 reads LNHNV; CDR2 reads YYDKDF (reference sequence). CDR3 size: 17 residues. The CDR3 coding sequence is TGTGCCACCAGCAGAGAAATCGCGGGAGGGCGCTACAATGAGCAGTTCTTC. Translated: CATSREIAGGRYNEQFF.

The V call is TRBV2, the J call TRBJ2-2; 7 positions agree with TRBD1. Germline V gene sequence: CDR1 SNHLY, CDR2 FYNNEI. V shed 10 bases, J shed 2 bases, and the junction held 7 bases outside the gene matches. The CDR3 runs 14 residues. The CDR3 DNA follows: TGTGCCACCATCGGGGACAGAAACACCGGGGAGCTGTTTTTT. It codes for CATIGDRNTGELFF.

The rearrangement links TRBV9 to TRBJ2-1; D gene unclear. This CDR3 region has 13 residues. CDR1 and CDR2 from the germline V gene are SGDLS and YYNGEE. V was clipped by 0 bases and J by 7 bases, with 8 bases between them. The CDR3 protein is CASSVVPANEQFF. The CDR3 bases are TGTGCCAGCAGCGTAGTTCCAGCGAATGAGCAGTTCTTC.

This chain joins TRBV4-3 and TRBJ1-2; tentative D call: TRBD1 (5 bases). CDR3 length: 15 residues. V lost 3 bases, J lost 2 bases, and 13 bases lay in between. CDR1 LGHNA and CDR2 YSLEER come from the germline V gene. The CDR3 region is CASSHIPTANYGYTF. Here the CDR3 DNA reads TGCGCCAGCAGCCACATCCCGACAGCAAACTATGGCTACACCTTC.

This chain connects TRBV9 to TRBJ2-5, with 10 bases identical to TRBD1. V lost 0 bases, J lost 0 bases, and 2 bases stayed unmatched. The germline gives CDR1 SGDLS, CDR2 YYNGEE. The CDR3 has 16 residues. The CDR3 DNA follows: TGTGCCAGCAGCGTAGGACAGGGGGCCCACCAAGAGACCCAGTACTTC. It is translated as CASSVGQGAHQETQYF.

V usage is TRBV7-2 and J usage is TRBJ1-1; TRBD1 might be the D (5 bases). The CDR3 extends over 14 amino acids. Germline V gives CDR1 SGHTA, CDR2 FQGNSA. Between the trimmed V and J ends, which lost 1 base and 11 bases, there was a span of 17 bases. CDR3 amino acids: CASSLGVGRAEAFF. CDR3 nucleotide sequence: TGTGCCAGCAGCTTAGGAGTGGGGCGCGCGGAGGCTTTCTTT.

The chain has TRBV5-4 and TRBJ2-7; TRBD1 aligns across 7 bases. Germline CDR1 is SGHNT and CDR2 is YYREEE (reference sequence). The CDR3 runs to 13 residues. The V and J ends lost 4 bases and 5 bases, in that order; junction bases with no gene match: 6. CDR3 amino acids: CASSRSGGHEQYF. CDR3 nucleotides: TGTGCCAGCAGCAGATCAGGGGGACACGAGCAGTACTTC.

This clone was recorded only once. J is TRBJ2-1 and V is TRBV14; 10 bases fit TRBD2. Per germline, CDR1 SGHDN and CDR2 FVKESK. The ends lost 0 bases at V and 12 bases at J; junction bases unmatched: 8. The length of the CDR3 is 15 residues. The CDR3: CASSQDGSSGRRQFF. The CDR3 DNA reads TGTGCCAGCAGCCAAGATGGGTCTAGCGGGAGACGGCAGTTCTTC.

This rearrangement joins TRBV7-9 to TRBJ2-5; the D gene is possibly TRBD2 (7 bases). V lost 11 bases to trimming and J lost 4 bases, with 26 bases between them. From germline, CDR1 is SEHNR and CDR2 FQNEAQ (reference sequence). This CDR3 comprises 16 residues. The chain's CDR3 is CALGPGRGGWRETQYF. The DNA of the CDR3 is TGTGCCTTGGGCCCTGGCCGCGGGGGCTGGAGAGAGACCCAGTACTTC.

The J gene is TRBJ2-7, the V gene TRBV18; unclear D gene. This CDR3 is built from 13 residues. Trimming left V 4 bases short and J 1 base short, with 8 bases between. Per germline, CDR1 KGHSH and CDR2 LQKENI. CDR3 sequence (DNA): TGTGCCAGCTCACAGAGTTTTTCCTACGAGCAGTACTTC. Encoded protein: CASSQSFSYEQYF.

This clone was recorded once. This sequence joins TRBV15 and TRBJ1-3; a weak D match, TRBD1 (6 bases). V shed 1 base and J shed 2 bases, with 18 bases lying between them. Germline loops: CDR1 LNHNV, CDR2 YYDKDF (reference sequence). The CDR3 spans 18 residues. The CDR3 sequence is CATSRAPRAGAAGNTIYF. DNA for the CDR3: TGTGCCACCAGCAGAGCCCCGCGGGCGGGGGCGGCTGGAAACACCATATATTTT.